The T cell receptor beta chain under discussion was sequenced for a study of T cells after posttransplantation cyclophosphamide. Study outcomes and limitations: Recipient CMV seropositivity and CMV reactivation strongly tracked TRB clonality.

Produced via immunoSEQ multiplex PCR; TCRdb's table is partial and in-frame only. This sample has over 20,000 clones, each found more than once. Germline V gives CDR1 LGHNT, CDR2 FRNRAP. The V and J ends lost 6 bases and 4 bases, in that order; junction bases with no gene match: 7. The length of the CDR3 is 15 residues. This clone came up many times. The antigen remains undetermined. The origin of this receptor is a man aged 50 to 59 in good health, CMV-negative, and a related stem cell transplant donor. The J gene is TRBJ1-5, the V gene TRBV12-5; 9 nucleotides match TRBD1. The sample comprised PBMCs. CDR3 coding DNA: TGTGCTAGTGGATCGGACAGGGGTCGGAATCAGCCCCAGCATTTT. Encoded protein: CASGSDRGRNQPQHF.